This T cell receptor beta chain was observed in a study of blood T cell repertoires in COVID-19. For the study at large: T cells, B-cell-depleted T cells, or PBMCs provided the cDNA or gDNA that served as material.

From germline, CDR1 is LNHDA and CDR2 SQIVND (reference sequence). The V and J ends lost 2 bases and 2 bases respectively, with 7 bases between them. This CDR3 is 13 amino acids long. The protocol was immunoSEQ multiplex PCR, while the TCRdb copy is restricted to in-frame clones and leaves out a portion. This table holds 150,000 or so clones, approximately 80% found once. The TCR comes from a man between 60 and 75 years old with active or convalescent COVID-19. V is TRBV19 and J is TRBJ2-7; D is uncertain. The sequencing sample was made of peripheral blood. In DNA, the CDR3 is TGTGCCAGTAGTATATCCAGAACCTACGAGCAGTACTTC. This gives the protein CASSISRTYEQYF.